The rows below give T cell receptor beta chains drawn from one sample of a study of cytomegalovirus exposure and HLA in healthy donors. Profiling relied on immunoSEQ multiplex PCR, and the TCRdb table lists in-frame clones only, not all of them. The table lists about 140,000 clones, around 79% of them singletons, with about 3.1% in the top ten. Sequenced input: PBMCs. These receptors were taken from a female donor in good health and CMV-seronegative. Both conserved end residues are part of each CDR3. D genes are given only for firm matches. Some rows mark clone size as missing; the rest say once, few, many or name a class of expanded clone.

TRBV6-6	TRBD1	TRBJ1-1	-	TGTGCCAGCAGCCGAGGGACAGGCGACACTGAAGCTTTCTTT	CASSRGTGDTEAFF
TRBV25-1	TRBD1	TRBJ1-4	-	TGTGCCAGCGGACCAGGGGGGTTGACTAATGAAAAACTGTTTTTT	CASGPGGLTNEKLFF
TRBV6-1	-	TRBJ1-2	few	TGTGCCAGCAGTCCTGGACTGCTAAACTATGGCTACACCTTC	CASSPGLLNYGYTF
TRBV27	TRBD1	TRBJ1-2	-	TGTGCCAGCAGTTTGGACAGGGCAAGGAACTATGGCTACACCTTC	CASSLDRARNYGYTF
TRBV30	-	TRBJ2-2	-	TGTGCCTGGAGCCGCGGGGCCTCGAACACCGGGGAGCTGTTTTTT	CAWSRGASNTGELFF
TRBV18	TRBD1	TRBJ2-5	-	TGTGCCAGCTCACCAACGACAGGGGGAGGAGAGACCCAGTACTTC	CASSPTTGGGETQYF
TRBV29-1	-	TRBJ1-2	-	-	CSVRFGEGGYTF
TRBV10-3	-	TRBJ1-2	-	TGTGCCATCAGTGAGTCGAACATTCGGGGGACCTATGGCTACACCTTC	CAISESNIRGTYGYTF
TRBV7-2	-	TRBJ1-1	once	TGTGCCAGCAGCTTAGGTGGAGTGACTGAAGCTTTCTTT	CASSLGGVTEAFF
TRBV9	-	TRBJ1-2	-	TGTGCCAGCAGCGTAGATCTGCTTCGGGATGGCTACACCTTC	CASSVDLLRDGYTF
TRBV25-1	-	TRBJ1-4	-	TGTGCCAGCAGTCCGACAGAAACTAATGAAAAACTGTTTTTT	CASSPTETNEKLFF
TRBV10-3	-	TRBJ1-2	-	TGTGCCATCAGTGAGTCCAGGTCCGGCGGCTACACCTTC	CAISESRSGGYTF
TRBV7-2	TRBD2	TRBJ2-7	-	TGTGCCAGCAGCCCCCAGCGGGGGTCCTACGAGCAGTACTTC	CASSPQRGSYEQYF
TRBV28	-	TRBJ2-3	-	TGTGCCAGCCCCCCCGCTGTTCCTAACACAGATACGCAGTATTTT	CASPPAVPNTDTQYF
TRBV5-1	-	TRBJ2-6	few	TGCGCCAGCAGTGGGCGGGGATCTGGGGCCAACGTCCTGACTTTC	CASSGRGSGANVLTF
TRBV10-3	-	TRBJ2-1	-	TGTGCCATCAGAGGGGGGGCCGAGACCCCGGCATCAAATGAGCAGTTCTTC	CAIRGGAETPASNEQFF
TRBV5-5	-	TRBJ1-4	-	TGTGCCAGCACGGAGGGGTCAAATGAAAAACTGTTTTTT	CASTEGSNEKLFF
TRBV5-1	-	TRBJ2-5	-	TGCGCCAGCAGCTTGGGTCGCGACCAAGAGACCCAGTACTTC	CASSLGRDQETQYF
TRBV10-3	TRBD1	TRBJ2-7	-	TGTGCCATCGGGAGGCAGGGGGCTTTCTACGAGCAGTACTTC	CAIGRQGAFYEQYF
TRBV14	-	TRBJ2-7	-	TGTGCCAGCAGCCAACTCCCCTACGAGCAGTACTTC	CASSQLPYEQYF
TRBV11-1	-	TRBJ1-6	-	TGTGCCAGCAGCCTCATGAGGGAGTCACCCCTCCACTTT	CASSLMRESPLHF
TRBV30	TRBD1	TRBJ2-3	-	TGTGCCTGCCTAGGGGACAGGGGTACAGATACGCAGTATTTT	CACLGDRGTDTQYF
TRBV4-3	-	TRBJ2-7	-	TGCGCCAGCAGCCAAGGCGTCGGCTACGAGCAGTACTTC	CASSQGVGYEQYF
TRBV2	-	TRBJ1-3	-	TGTGCCAGCAGAACTGACAGAAACTCTGGAAACACCATATATTTT	CASRTDRNSGNTIYF
TRBV15	TRBD1	TRBJ2-7	-	TGTGCCACCAGCAGACCGGGACAGGGCTACGAGCAGTACTTC	CATSRPGQGYEQYF
TRBV30	TRBD2	TRBJ2-5	-	TGTGCCTGGAGTGTAAGACTAGCGGGAGAGACCCAGTACTTC	CAWSVRLAGETQYF
TRBV11-2	TRBD1	TRBJ2-7	-	TGTGCCAGCAGCCCCCGCCGGGGACAGGGCCACGAGCAGTACTTC	CASSPRRGQGHEQYF
TRBV18	-	TRBJ2-6	-	TGTGCCAGCTCACCTCAGTTTTCTGGGGCCAACGTCCTGACTTTC	CASSPQFSGANVLTF
TRBV5-6	TRBD1	TRBJ1-4	few	TGTGCCAGCAGCCTCCGACAGGGAACTAATGAAAAACTGTTTTTT	CASSLRQGTNEKLFF
TRBV5-4	-	TRBJ1-6	-	TGTGCCAGCAGCTGGGGGGTTTTTGAACCCCTCCACTTT	CASSWGVFEPLHF
TRBV6-1	TRBD2	TRBJ2-7	-	TGTGCCAGCACCCCTCGGGCGGGAGTCCGCGAGCAGTACTTC	CASTPRAGVREQYF
TRBV2	-	TRBJ2-7	-	TGTGCCAGCAGTGAACGGGAAACCTACGAGCAGTACTTC	CASSERETYEQYF
TRBV10-2	-	TRBJ2-2	-	TGCGCCAGCGTCGGGAAAACTAGCACCGGGGAGCTGTTTTTT	CASVGKTSTGELFF
TRBV2	-	TRBJ2-2	-	TGTGCCAGCAGTGAAAGGCGGACCGGGGAGCTGTTTTTT	CASSERRTGELFF
TRBV5-6	TRBD1	TRBJ2-3	once	TGTGCCAGCAGCCCCGGGACAGGGAGCACAGATACGCAGTATTTT	CASSPGTGSTDTQYF
TRBV28	-	TRBJ1-2	-	TGTGCCAGCAGTTCACTCCCGGACAGCGAAAACTATGGCTACACCTTC	CASSSLPDSENYGYTF
TRBV15	TRBD1	TRBJ2-7	-	TGTGCCACCAGACCCTCAGGGGGCTACGAGCAGTACTTC	CATRPSGGYEQYF
TRBV5-6	-	TRBJ2-7	-	TGTGCCAGCAGCTTGGGTTTGGGACACAGCTCCTACGAGCAGTACTTC	CASSLGLGHSSYEQYF
TRBV18	-	TRBJ1-1	-	TGTGCCAGCTCACTAGGGGCAATGAACACTGAAGCTTTCTTT	CASSLGAMNTEAFF
TRBV5-6	-	TRBJ1-6	few	TGTGCCAGCAGCCCGCTTACAGGGATGGGCTCACCCCTCCACTTT	CASSPLTGMGSPLHF
TRBV5-4	-	TRBJ2-7	-	TGTGCCAGCAGCGTAGAAGGGGATCAGCAGTACTTC	CASSVEGDQQYF
TRBV6-4	-	TRBJ2-2	-	TGTGCCAGCAGTCCCCGCCAGGGAATCCCCGGGGAGCTGTTTTTT	CASSPRQGIPGELFF
TRBV2	-	TRBJ2-7	few	TGTGCCAGCAGTGAAGGGCCTTCCTACGAGCAGTACTTC	CASSEGPSYEQYF
TRBV7-7	TRBD1	TRBJ2-2	-	TGTGCTAGCGGCCTTAGGACAGGGGGCGTTCAAGTTCCCGGGGAGCTGTTTTTT	CASGLRTGGVQVPGELFF
TRBV5-4	TRBD1	TRBJ2-7	-	TGTGCCAGCAGCTTGGGGACAGGAATATCCTACGAGCAGTACTTC	CASSLGTGISYEQYF
TRBV2	TRBD1	TRBJ2-1	-	TGTGCCAGCAGCCCTACAGGGGGATCCTACAATGAGCAGTTCTTC	CASSPTGGSYNEQFF
TRBV6-5	-	TRBJ2-1	-	TGTGCCAGCAGCGCCCCTCGTGATACGGGGAATGAGCAGTTCTTC	CASSAPRDTGNEQFF
TRBV2	-	TRBJ2-6	-	TGTGCCAGCAGCCGGACTTCCGGGGCCAACGTCCTGACTTTC	CASSRTSGANVLTF
TRBV9	-	TRBJ1-2	-	TGTGCCAGCAGCGAGGGGAACTATGGCTACACCTTC	CASSEGNYGYTF